This T cell receptor beta chain was identified during a study of Tregs in tolerant kidney transplant recipients. General study points: Changing PCR primers prevented nucleotide comparison between some patients' samples. Tregs expanded with activated donor B cells seemed most donor-specific. Few patients were studied, so findings need validation in larger groups.

This clone was seen more than once but under ten times. Antigen unknown. Trimming took 6 bases from V and 0 from J; bases not matched to a gene: 10. Germline V gene sequence: CDR1 KGHSH, CDR2 LQKENI. This CDR3 region has 17 residues. Sequencing used immunoSEQ multiplex PCR; TCRdb keeps in-frame clones, though not all of them. The sample has nearly 95,000 clones; over 85% are singletons. The rearrangement uses TRBV18 and TRBJ1-3; TRBD1 aligns across 8 bases. This TCR was recovered from a human donor who received a combined kidney and bone marrow transplant. The source material was CD4+ T cells from blood, sampled before the transplant. CDR3 nucleotides: TGTGCCAGCTCCCAAGGACAGGGAAAGAGCTCTGGAAACACCATATATTTT. It translates to CASSQGQGKSSGNTIYF.